Listed below are T cell receptor beta chains from one sample, sequenced in a study of blood T cell repertoires in COVID-19. This table comes from immunoSEQ multiplex PCR, and its TCRdb copy is limited to in-frame clones, with some not included. The sample includes around 170,000 clones, 75% to 90% seen only once; the top ten take roughly 2.9%. Sample: peripheral blood. The receptors shown here come from a woman aged 60 to 75 with acute or convalescent COVID-19. The CDR3 runs from the conserved cysteine through the conserved F or W. The D gene is left open where the match is weak. The size entry is marked missing in some rows and otherwise reads once, few, many or a size class.

CDR3 length	V gene	D gene	J gene	clone size	CDR3 protein	CDR3 DNA
17	TRBV28	TRBD1	TRBJ1-1	.	CASSNPAHRGTGTEAFF	TGTGCCAGCAGCAATCCAGCCCACAGGGGAACGGGGACTGAAGCTTTCTTT
16	TRBV6-2/TRBV6-3	.	TRBJ2-1	.	CASSTRTASSYNEQFF	TGTGCCAGCAGTACCCGGACAGCGAGCTCCTACAATGAGCAGTTCTTC
15	TRBV6-6	.	TRBJ1-2	.	CASTIEGTPNYGYTF	TGTGCCAGCACCATAGAAGGGACACCCAACTATGGCTACACCTTC
14	TRBV5-5	.	TRBJ1-1	.	CASSLVQRATEAFF	TGTGCCAGCAGCTTGGTACAGAGGGCCACTGAAGCTTTCTTT
14	TRBV5-4	.	TRBJ1-1	.	CASSLEQGGTEAFF	TGTGCCAGCAGCTTGGAACAGGGCGGCACTGAAGCTTTCTTT
15	TRBV28	.	TRBJ1-5	few	CASSLETGSNQPQHF	TGTGCCAGCAGTTTAGAGACAGGCAGCAATCAGCCCCAGCATTTT
14	TRBV24-1	TRBD1	TRBJ1-2	.	CATSEGDRATGYTF	TGTGCCACCAGTGAGGGGGACAGGGCGACTGGCTACACCTTC
15	TRBV13	TRBD1	TRBJ2-2	few	CASSPRTGVTGELFF	TGTGCCAGCAGCCCCCGGACAGGGGTTACCGGGGAGCTGTTTTTT
15	TRBV7-8	TRBD1	TRBJ2-3	.	CASSPRDRYTDTQYF	TGTGCCAGCAGCCCCCGGGACAGATACACAGATACGCAGTATTTT
16	TRBV5-1	TRBD2	TRBJ2-7	.	CASSLDGGGTSYEQYF	TGCGCCAGCAGCTTGGATGGCGGGGGGACCTCCTACGAGCAGTACTTC
11	TRBV6-5	.	TRBJ2-7	few	CASRSVYEQYF	TGTGCCAGCAGATCCGTATACGAGCAGTACTTC
14	TRBV3-1/TRBV3-2	.	TRBJ1-2	few	CASSLETGHYGYTF	TGTGCCAGCAGCCTGGAGACAGGCCACTATGGCTACACCTTC
16	TRBV5-8	.	TRBJ2-7	.	CASSLRGTGYPYEQYF	TGTGCCAGCAGCCTCCGAGGCACAGGGTACCCCTACGAGCAGTACTTC
15	TRBV5-8	.	TRBJ2-3	.	CASSSRDFLTDTQYF	TGTGCCAGCAGCTCCCGGGACTTCCTCACAGATACGCAGTATTTT
17	TRBV4-1	.	TRBJ1-5	.	CASSQVGGRSRDQPQHF	TGCGCCAGCAGCCAAGTTGGAGGACGTTCGCGGGATCAGCCCCAGCATTTT
13	TRBV11-2	TRBD1	TRBJ1-1	.	CASSLDQGAEAFF	TGTGCCAGCAGCTTAGATCAGGGGGCTGAAGCTTTCTTT
15	TRBV19	TRBD2	TRBJ2-5	.	CASSPRTSGQETQYF	TGTGCCAGTAGTCCCAGGACTAGCGGGCAAGAGACCCAGTACTTC
15	TRBV24-1	.	TRBJ2-5	few	CATLEGELFRETQYF	TGTGCCACCCTAGAGGGGGAACTGTTCAGAGAGACCCAGTACTTC
16	TRBV28	TRBD2	TRBJ2-5	.	CASSSPGGEGGETQYF	TGTGCCAGCAGTTCTCCCGGGGGGGAAGGAGGCGAGACCCAGTACTTC
15	TRBV19	TRBD1	TRBJ1-6	.	CASSPGTGRMAPLHF	TGTGCCAGTAGTCCCGGGACAGGGAGAATGGCACCCCTCCACTTT
16	TRBV19	.	TRBJ1-3	.	CASSAPGLLSGNTIYF	TGTGCCAGTAGTGCCCCGGGACTCCTCTCTGGAAACACCATATATTTT
13	TRBV3-1/TRBV3-2	TRBD1	TRBJ1-2	.	CASSPTGGVGYTF	TGTGCCAGCAGCCCCACAGGGGGCGTCGGCTACACCTTC
11	TRBV20-1	.	TRBJ1-2	.	CSAQGPLGYTF	TGCAGCGCACAGGGCCCCTTGGGCTACACCTTC
17	TRBV19	TRBD1	TRBJ1-2	.	CASSRPGQLSLPYGYTF	TGTGCCAGTAGTCGACCGGGACAGCTTTCTCTACCCTATGGCTACACCTTC
10	TRBV9	.	TRBJ1-2	.	CARLAYGYTF	TGTGCCCGCCTGGCCTATGGCTACACCTTC
15	TRBV21-1	.	TRBJ1-5	.	CASSKLGQINQPQHF	TGTGCCAGCAGCAAACTGGGGCAGATAAATCAGCCCCAGCATTTT
16	TRBV6-5	TRBD1	TRBJ1-2	.	CASSSWDRGSNYGYTF	TGTGCCAGCAGTTCCTGGGACAGGGGGTCTAACTATGGCTACACCTTC
16	TRBV7-2	TRBD2	TRBJ2-5	.	CASSFRSGGVGETQYF	TGTGCCAGCAGCTTTCGGAGCGGGGGCGTGGGCGAGACCCAGTACTTC
14	TRBV28	.	TRBJ2-1	.	CASSSRSGVNEQFF	TGTGCCAGCAGTTCACGGTCGGGGGTGAATGAGCAGTTCTTC
12	TRBV24-1	TRBD1	TRBJ1-2	.	CATGQGVGGYTF	TGTGCCACCGGCCAGGGGGTTGGTGGCTACACCTTC
15	TRBV4-1	TRBD1	TRBJ1-2	once	CASSKGQGNFYGYTF	TGCGCCAGCAGCAAGGGACAGGGGAACTTCTATGGCTACACCTTC
15	TRBV9	TRBD1	TRBJ1-5	.	CASSVGTGGNQPQHF	TGTGCCAGCAGCGTAGGGACAGGGGGCAATCAGCCCCAGCATTTT
18	TRBV19	.	TRBJ2-4	.	CASSIAAEGRGSVNIQYF	TGTGCCAGTAGTATCGCCGCGGAGGGCAGGGGGTCCGTCAACATTCAGTACTTC
15	TRBV5-4	.	TRBJ2-5	.	CASSQVETAQETQYF	TGTGCCAGCAGTCAAGTGGAGACAGCACAAGAGACCCAGTACTTC
13	TRBV7-3	.	TRBJ2-5	.	CASSQTGQETQYF	TGTGCCAGCAGCCAGACCGGGCAAGAGACCCAGTACTTC
15	TRBV5-1	TRBD2	TRBJ2-1	.	CASSLATGGLNEQFF	TGCGCCAGCAGCTTGGCAACGGGGGGGTTAAATGAGCAGTTCTTC
15	TRBV4-2	.	TRBJ1-5	.	CASSQDFGGHQPQHF	TGTGCCAGCAGCCAAGATTTCGGGGGACATCAGCCCCAGCATTTT
15	TRBV4-1	TRBD1	TRBJ2-7	.	CASSPIGTGGDEQYF	TGCGCCAGCAGCCCTATTGGGACAGGGGGCGACGAGCAGTACTTC
15	TRBV28	.	TRBJ1-2	.	CASSLFRASNYGYTF	TGTGCCAGCAGCCTATTCAGGGCTTCTAACTATGGCTACACCTTC
16	TRBV5-4	.	TRBJ1-1	.	CASSLGAIKSNTEAFF	TGTGCCAGCAGCTTGGGGGCCATCAAATCGAACACTGAAGCTTTCTTT
15	TRBV3-1/TRBV3-2	TRBD2	TRBJ2-1	once	CASSLLAGGFNEQFF	TGTGCCAGCAGCCTACTAGCGGGGGGCTTTAATGAGCAGTTCTTC
15	TRBV7-2	.	TRBJ2-3	.	CASSFTGLGTDTQYF	TGTGCCAGCAGCTTTACAGGGCTCGGCACAGATACGCAGTATTTT
16	TRBV5-1	TRBD1	TRBJ1-1	.	CASSSDRESRRAEAFF	TGCGCCAGCAGCTCGGACAGGGAATCTCGTCGAGCTGAAGCTTTCTTT
18	TRBV4-2	TRBD1	TRBJ2-4	.	CASSQSSRQGASKNIQYF	TGTGCCAGCAGCCAAAGCTCACGACAGGGGGCTTCCAAAAACATTCAGTACTTC
14	TRBV7-6	TRBD1	TRBJ1-4	.	CASSSRQGADASVF	TGTGCCAGCAGCTCACGACAGGGGGCGGACGCTTCGGTTTTT